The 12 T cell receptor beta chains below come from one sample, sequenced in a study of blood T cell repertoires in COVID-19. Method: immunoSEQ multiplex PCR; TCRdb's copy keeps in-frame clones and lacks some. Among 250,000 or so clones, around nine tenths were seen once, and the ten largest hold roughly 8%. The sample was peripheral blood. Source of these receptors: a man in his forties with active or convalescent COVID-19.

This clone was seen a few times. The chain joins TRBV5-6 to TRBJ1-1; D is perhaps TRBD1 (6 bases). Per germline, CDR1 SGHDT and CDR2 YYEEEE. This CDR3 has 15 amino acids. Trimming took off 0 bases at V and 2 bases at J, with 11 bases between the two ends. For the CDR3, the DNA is TGTGCCAGCAGCTTGGTTCCGACAGGCAACACTGAAGCTTTCTTT. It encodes CASSLVPTGNTEAFF.

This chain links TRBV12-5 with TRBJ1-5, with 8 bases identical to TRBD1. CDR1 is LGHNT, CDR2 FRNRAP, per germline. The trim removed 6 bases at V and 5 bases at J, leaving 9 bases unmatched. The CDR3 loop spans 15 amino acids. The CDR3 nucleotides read TGTGCTAGTGGATTCCCGGGACAGGAGTATCAGCCCCAGCATTTT. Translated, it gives CASGFPGQEYQPQHF.

The CDR3 is CASSQDRAGPQHF. The CDR3 DNA reads as TGTGCCAGCAGCCAGGACAGGGCTGGACCCCAGCATTTT. The genes are TRBV27 and TRBJ1-5; 8 bases are a match to TRBD1. Germline CDR1 MNHEY, CDR2 SMNVEV (reference sequence). Unmatched junction bases numbered 8, after V lost 6 bases and J lost 10 bases. The CDR3 totals 13 residues.

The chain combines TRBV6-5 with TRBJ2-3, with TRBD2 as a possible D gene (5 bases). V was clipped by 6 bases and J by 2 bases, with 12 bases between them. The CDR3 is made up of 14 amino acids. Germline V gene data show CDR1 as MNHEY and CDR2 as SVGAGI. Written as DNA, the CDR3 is TGTGCCAGCAGCTTAACTAGAGTCACAGATACGCAGTATTTT. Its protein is CASSLTRVTDTQYF.

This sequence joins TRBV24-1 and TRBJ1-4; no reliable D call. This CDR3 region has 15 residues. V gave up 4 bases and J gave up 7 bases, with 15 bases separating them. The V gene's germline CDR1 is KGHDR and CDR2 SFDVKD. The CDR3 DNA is TGTGCCACCAGTGACCCCCGGGAACCCTCTGAAAAACTGTTTTTT. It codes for CATSDPREPSEKLFF.

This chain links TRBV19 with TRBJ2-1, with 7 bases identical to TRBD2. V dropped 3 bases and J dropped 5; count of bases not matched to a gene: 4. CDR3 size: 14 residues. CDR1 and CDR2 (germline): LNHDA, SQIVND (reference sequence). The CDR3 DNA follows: TGTGCCAGTAGTATGAGCGGGATGCACAATGAGCAGTTCTTC. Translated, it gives CASSMSGMHNEQFF. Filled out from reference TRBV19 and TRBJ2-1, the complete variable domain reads DGGITQSPKYLFRKEGQNVTLSCEQNLNHDAMYWYRQDPGQGLRLIYYSQIVNDFQKGDIAEGYSVSREKKESFPLTVTSAQKNPTAFYLCASSMSGMHNEQFFGPGTRLTVL.

The CDR3 is CASSLAGTGGAVEYEQYF. The CDR3 bases are TGCGCCAGCAGCCTGGCCGGGACAGGGGGCGCGGTGGAGTACGAGCAGTACTTC. The chain joins TRBV5-1 to TRBJ2-7; 12 positions match TRBD1. V shed 4 bases and J 4 bases; nucleotides not matched to a gene: 15. Germline V gene sequence: CDR1 SGHRS, CDR2 YFSETQ. The length of the CDR3 is 18 residues. Full variable domain (outside the CDR3, taken from reference TRBV5-1 and TRBJ2-7): KAGVTQTPRYLIKTRGQQVTLSCSPISGHRSVSWYQQTPGQGLQFLFEYFSETQRNKGNFPGRFSGRQFSNSRSEMNVSTLELGDSALYLCASSLAGTGGAVEYEQYFGPGTRLTVT.

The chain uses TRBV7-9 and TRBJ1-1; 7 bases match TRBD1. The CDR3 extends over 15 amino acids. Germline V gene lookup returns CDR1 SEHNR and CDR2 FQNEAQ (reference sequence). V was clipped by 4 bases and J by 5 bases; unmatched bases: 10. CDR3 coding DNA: TGTGCCAGCAGCTCGCACCGGGACAGTAATACTGAAGCTTTCTTT. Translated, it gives CASSSHRDSNTEAFF.

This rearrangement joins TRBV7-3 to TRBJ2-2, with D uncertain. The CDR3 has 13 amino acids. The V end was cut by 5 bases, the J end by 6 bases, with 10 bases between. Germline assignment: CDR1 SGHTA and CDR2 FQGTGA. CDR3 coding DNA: TGTGCCAGCAGCCCTATAGTCGCCGGGGAGCTGTTTTTT. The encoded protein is CASSPIVAGELFF.

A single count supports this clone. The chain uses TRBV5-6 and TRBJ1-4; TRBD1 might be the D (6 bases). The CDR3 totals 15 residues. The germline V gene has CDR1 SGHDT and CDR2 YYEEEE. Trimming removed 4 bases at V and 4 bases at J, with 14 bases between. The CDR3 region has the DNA TGTGCCAGCAGCCCGATGGGGGGGCTTAATGAAAAACTGTTTTTT. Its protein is CASSPMGGLNEKLFF.

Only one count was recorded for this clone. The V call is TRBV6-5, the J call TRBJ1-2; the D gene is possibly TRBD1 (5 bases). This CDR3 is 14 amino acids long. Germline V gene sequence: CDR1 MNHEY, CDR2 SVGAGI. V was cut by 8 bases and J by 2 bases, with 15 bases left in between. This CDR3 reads CASEWGLGNYGYTF. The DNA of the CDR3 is TGTGCCAGCGAGTGGGGCCTGGGAAACTATGGCTACACCTTC.

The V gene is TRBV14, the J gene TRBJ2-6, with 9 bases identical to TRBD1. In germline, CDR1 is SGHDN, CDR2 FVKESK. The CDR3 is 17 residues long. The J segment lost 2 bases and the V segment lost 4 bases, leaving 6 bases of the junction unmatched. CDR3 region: CASSRGQGQTGANVLTF. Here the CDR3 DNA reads TGTGCCAGCAGCCGCGGACAGGGGCAGACTGGGGCCAACGTCCTGACTTTC.